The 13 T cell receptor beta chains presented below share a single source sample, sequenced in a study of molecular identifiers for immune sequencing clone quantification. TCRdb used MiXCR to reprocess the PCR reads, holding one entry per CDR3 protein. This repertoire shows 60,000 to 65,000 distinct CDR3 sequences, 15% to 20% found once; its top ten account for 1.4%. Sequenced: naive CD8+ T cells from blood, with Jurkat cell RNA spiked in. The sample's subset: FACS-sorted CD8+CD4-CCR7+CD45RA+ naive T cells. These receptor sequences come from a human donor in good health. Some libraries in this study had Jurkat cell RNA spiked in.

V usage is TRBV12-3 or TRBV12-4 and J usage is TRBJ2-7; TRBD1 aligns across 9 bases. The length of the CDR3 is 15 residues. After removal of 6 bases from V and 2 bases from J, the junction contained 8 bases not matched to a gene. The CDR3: CASRIQGANTYEQYF. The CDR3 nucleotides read TGTGCCAGCAGAATACAGGGGGCGAATACCTACGAGCAGTACTTC.

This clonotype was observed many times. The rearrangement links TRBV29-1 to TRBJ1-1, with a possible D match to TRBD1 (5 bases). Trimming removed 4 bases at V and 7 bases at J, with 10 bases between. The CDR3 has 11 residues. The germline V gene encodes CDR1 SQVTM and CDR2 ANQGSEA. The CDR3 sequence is CSVGRDGEAFF. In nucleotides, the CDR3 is TGCAGCGTTGGGCGGGACGGTGAAGCTTTCTTT.

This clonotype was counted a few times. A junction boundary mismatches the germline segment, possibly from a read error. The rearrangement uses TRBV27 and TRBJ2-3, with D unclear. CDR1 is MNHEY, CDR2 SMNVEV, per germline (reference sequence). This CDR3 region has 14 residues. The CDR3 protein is CVSSLFAETDTQYF. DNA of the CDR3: TGTGTCAGCAGTTTATTTGCAGAAACAGATACGCAGTATTTT.

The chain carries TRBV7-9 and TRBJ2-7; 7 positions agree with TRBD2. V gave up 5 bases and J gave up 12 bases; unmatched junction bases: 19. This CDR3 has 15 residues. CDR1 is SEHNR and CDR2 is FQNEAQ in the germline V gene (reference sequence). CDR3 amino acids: CASSTNGAVRGEWYF. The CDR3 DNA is TGTGCCAGCAGCACCAATGGGGCTGTTCGGGGGGAGTGGTACTTC.

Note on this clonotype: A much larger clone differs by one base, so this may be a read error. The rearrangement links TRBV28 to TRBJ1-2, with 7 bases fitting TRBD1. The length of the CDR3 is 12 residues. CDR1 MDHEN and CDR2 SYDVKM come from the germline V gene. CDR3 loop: CTSSFGQAGYTF. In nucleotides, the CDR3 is TGTACCAGCAGTTTTGGACAGGCTGGCTACACCTTC.

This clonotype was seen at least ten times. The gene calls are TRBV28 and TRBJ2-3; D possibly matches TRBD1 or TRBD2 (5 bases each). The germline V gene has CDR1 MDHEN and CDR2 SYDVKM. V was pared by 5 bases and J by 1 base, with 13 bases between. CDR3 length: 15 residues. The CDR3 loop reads CASSISRGGTDTQYF. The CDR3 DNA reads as TGTGCCAGCAGTATCTCGAGGGGCGGCACAGATACGCAGTATTTT.

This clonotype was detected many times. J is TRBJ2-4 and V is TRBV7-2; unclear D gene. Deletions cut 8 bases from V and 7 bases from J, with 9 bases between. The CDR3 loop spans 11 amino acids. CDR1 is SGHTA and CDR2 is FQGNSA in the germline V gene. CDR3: CASSWGNIQYF. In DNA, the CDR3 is TGTGCCAGCTCTTGGGGTAACATTCAGTACTTC.

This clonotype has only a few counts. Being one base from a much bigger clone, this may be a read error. CDR3 loop: CASSFSSGKMGGELVF. The CDR3 nucleotides read TGTGCCAGCAGTTTCTCCAGCGGGAAAATGGGCGGGGAGCTGGTTTTT. This chain links TRBV7-3 with TRBJ2-2; 7 bases are shared with TRBD2. The CDR3 runs 16 residues. Germline CDR1 is SGHTA and CDR2 is FQGTGA.

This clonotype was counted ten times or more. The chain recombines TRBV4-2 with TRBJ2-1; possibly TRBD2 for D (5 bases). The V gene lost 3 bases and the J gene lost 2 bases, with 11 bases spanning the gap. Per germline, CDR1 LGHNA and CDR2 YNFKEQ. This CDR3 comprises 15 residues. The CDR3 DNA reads TGTGCCAGCAGCCAGGCAGCGGATCCCTACAATGAGCAGTTCTTC. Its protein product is CASSQAADPYNEQFF.

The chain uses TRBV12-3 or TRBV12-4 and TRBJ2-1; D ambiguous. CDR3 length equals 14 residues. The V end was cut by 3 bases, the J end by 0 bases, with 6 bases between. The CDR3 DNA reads TGTGCCAGCAGTTTTTCCACCTCCTACAATGAGCAGTTCTTC. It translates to CASSFSTSYNEQFF.

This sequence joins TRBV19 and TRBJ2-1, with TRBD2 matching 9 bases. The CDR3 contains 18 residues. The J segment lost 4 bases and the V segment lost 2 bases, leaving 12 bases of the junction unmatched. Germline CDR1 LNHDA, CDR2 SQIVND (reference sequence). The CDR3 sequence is CASSILIPSGAQYNEQFF. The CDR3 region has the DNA TGTGCCAGTAGTATATTGATTCCTAGCGGGGCTCAGTACAATGAGCAGTTCTTC.

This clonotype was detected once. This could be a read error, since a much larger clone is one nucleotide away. CDR3 residues: CASGVWLDYSNEQFF. Written as DNA, the CDR3 is TGTGCCAGCGGCGTATGGTTGGACTACTCCAATGAGCAGTTCTTC. The V call is TRBV9, the J call TRBJ2-1; a possible D gene is TRBD2 (6 bases). Looked up from germline, CDR1 is SGDLS and CDR2 is YYNGEE. CDR3 length equals 15 residues. Full variable domain (missing parts from reference TRBV9 and TRBJ2-1): DSGVTQTPKHLITATGQRVTLRCSPRSGDLSVYWYQQSLDQGLQFLIQYYNGEERAKGNILERFSAQQFPDLHSELNLSSLELGDSALYFCASGVWLDYSNEQFFGPGTRLTVL.

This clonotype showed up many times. The CDR3 DNA is TGTGCCAGCAGCAGGACTAGCGGGAGGGCCCATGAGCAGTTCTTC. This gives the protein CASSRTSGRAHEQFF. The chain has TRBV7-2 and TRBJ2-1, with TRBD2 identical over 15 bases. The CDR3 length is 15 residues. Germline V gene data show CDR1 as SGHTA and CDR2 as FQGNSA. The J segment lost 8 bases and the V segment lost 5 bases, leaving 4 bases of the junction unmatched.